This is a list of T cell receptor beta chains from one sample in a study of T cells in Graves' hyperthyroidism and ophthalmopathy. TCRdb fed the multiplex PCR reads into MiXCR, producing one record per CDR3 protein. The profile shows approximately 400,000 distinct CDR3 sequences, about 18% of them singletons. The sample was blood. The source is a woman aged 18-29 years with Graves' hyperthyroidism. The CDR3 runs from the conserved cysteine through the conserved F or W. D genes are given only for firm matches. Clone size appears in some rows only: once, few, many, or a class for an expanded clone.

TRBJ1-2 . TRBV15 TRBD1 CATSSNAGTGGDYGYTF TGTGCCACCAGCTCCAATGCCGGGACAGGGGGCGACTATGGCTACACCTTC
TRBJ1-1 many TRBV5-1 TRBD1 CASSRGQGTYGTEAFF TGCGCCAGCAGCCGAGGACAGGGGACTTATGGCACTGAAGCTTTCTTT
TRBJ2-7 many TRBV7-2 . CASRFEREPSIRREQYF TGTGCCAGCAGGTTCGAGCGCGAACCTTCCATCAGGCGGGAGCAGTACTTC
TRBJ2-5 many TRBV6-2/TRBV6-3 . CASSSMGETQYF TGTGCCAGCAGTTCCATGGGAGAGACCCAGTACTTC
TRBJ1-2 many TRBV6-4 . CASSDSSAGGYTF TGTGCCAGCAGTGACTCGAGCGCCGGAGGCTACACCTTC
TRBJ2-1 . TRBV6-1 TRBD2 CASGQRGGQGEQFF TGTGCCAGCGGGCAGCGGGGGGGTCAGGGTGAGCAGTTCTTC
TRBJ2-7 once TRBV12-3/TRBV12-4 TRBD2 CASRRTSGRFGEQYF TGTGCCAGCAGACGGACTAGCGGGAGGTTCGGCGAGCAGTACTTC
TRBJ2-5 many TRBV15 . CATSRSAQETQYF TGTGCCACCAGCAGATCAGCCCAAGAGACCCAGTACTTC
TRBJ1-1 . TRBV11-2 . CASSLVRVGGEAFF TGTGCCAGCAGCTTAGTTAGGGTGGGTGGTGAAGCTTTCTTT
TRBJ2-7 many TRBV9 TRBD1 CASSNRGSYEQYF TGTGCCAGCAGCAACAGGGGCTCCTACGAGCAGTACTTC
TRBJ2-7 many TRBV18 . CASSPSGSSYEQYF TGTGCCAGCAGCCCGTCGGGCAGCTCCTACGAGCAGTACTTC
TRBJ2-7 many TRBV4-1 TRBD1 CASNLGDRGGEQYF TGCGCCAGCAACCTCGGGGACAGGGGAGGTGAGCAGTACTTC
TRBJ2-5 few TRBV5-1 TRBD2 CASSPVGGRKETQYF TGCGCCAGCAGCCCCGTGGGAGGGAGGAAAGAGACCCAGTACTTC
TRBJ1-1 . TRBV20-1 . CSAPRGDTEAFF TGCAGTGCCCCTAGGGGGGACACTGAAGCTTTCTTT
TRBJ2-7 . TRBV5-1 TRBD1 CASSSSGTVHYEQYF TGCGCCAGCAGCTCTTCCGGGACAGTTCACTACGAGCAGTACTTC
TRBJ1-5 many TRBV2 TRBD1 CAGGQGDLGPQHF TGTGCCGGAGGACAGGGGGACCTCGGTCCCCAGCATTTT
TRBJ1-3 many TRBV5-1 . CASSAQTGGNTIYF TGCGCCAGCAGCGCACAGACAGGTGGAAACACCATATATTTT
TRBJ1-2 many TRBV6-1 . CASSDRDSYGYTF TGTGCCAGCAGTGACAGGGACTCCTATGGCTACACCTTC
TRBJ2-7 many TRBV5-6 . CASSFISEQYF TGTGCCAGCAGCTTTATCTCCGAGCAGTACTTC
TRBJ2-7 many TRBV27 . CASSPSRASTYEQYF TGTGCCAGCAGTCCTAGTCGGGCATCGACCTACGAGCAGTACTTC
TRBJ1-2 . TRBV6-5 . CASSYVFGTADGYTF TGTGCCAGCAGTTACGTTTTTGGGACGGCCGATGGCTACACCTTC
TRBJ1-1 many TRBV6-5 . CASSYRASENTEAFF TGTGCCAGCAGTTACCGGGCATCGGAGAACACTGAAGCTTTCTTT
TRBJ2-7 many TRBV11-2 . CASSGGSVPYEQYF TGTGCCAGCAGCGGGGGGTCAGTTCCCTACGAGCAGTACTTC
TRBJ2-5 many TRBV20-1 . CSARRGGGQETQYF TGCAGTGCTAGAAGGGGGGGGGGCCAAGAGACCCAGTACTTC
TRBJ1-5 few TRBV28 . CASSLRGVYNQPQHF TGTGCCAGCAGTTTACGCGGGGTTTACAATCAGCCCCAGCATTTT
TRBJ2-5 . TRBV7-9 . CASRETGHQETQYF TGTGCCAGCAGGGAGACAGGTCACCAAGAGACCCAGTACTTC
TRBJ1-1 many TRBV28 . CASSSGGGTEAFF TGTGCCAGCAGTTCGGGGGGTGGCACTGAAGCTTTCTTT